This TCR beta chain was identified in a study of shared clonotypes between healthy human individuals. Study-wide context: CD4 naive and CD4 memory each took three plates per donor, while CD8 naive took two and CD8 memory one.

The authors distributed each subset's genomic DNA evenly over several immunoSEQ plates. Clones were sequenced by immunoSEQ multiplex PCR, and TCRdb holds only the in-frame ones, with some missing. The sample consists of 2 million to 2.5 million clones, more than 85% of them appearing once. Per the germline V gene, CDR1 is SGHNT and CDR2 is YYREEE (reference sequence). There are 13 residues in the CDR3. Trimming left V 3 bases short and J 3 bases short, with 7 bases between. This sequence originates from a man aged 18 to 30 in good health. Some clones in this sample may be carry-over from other donors' samples. Material for sequencing was naive CD4+ T cells from PBMCs. The subset here: CD45RA+ positively selected. The rearrangement links TRBV5-4 to TRBJ1-3; D may be TRBD1 (5 bases). CDR3 bases: TGTGCCAGCAGCTGGGGGGGTGGAAACACCATATATTTT. Translating gives CASSWGGGNTIYF.